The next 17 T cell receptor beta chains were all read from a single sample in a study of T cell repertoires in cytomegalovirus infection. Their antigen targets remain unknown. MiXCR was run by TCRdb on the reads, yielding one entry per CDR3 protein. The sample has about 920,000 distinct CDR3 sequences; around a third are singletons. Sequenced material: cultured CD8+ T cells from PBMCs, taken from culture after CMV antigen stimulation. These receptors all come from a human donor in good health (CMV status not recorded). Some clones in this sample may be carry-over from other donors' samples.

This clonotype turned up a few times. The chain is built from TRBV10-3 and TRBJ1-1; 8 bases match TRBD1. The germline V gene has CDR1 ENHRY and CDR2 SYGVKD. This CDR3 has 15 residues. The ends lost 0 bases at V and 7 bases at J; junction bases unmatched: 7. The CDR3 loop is CAISESSQGVDEAFF. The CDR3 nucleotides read TGTGCCATCAGTGAGTCCTCACAGGGGGTTGATGAAGCTTTCTTT.

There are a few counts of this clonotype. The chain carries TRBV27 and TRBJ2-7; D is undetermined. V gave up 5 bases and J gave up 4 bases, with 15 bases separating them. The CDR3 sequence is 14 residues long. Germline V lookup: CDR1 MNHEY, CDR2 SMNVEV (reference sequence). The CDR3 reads CASSPRKVAYEQYF. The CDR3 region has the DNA TGTGCCAGCAGTCCACGAAAAGTGGCTTACGAGCAGTACTTC.

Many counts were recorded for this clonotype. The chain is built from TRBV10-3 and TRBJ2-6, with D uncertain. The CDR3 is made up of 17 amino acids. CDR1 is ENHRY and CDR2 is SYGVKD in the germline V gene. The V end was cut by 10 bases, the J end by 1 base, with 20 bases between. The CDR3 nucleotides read TGTGCCACCGCTCAGGCGCCAGCATTGTCTGGGGCCAACGTCCTGACTTTC. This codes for CATAQAPALSGANVLTF.

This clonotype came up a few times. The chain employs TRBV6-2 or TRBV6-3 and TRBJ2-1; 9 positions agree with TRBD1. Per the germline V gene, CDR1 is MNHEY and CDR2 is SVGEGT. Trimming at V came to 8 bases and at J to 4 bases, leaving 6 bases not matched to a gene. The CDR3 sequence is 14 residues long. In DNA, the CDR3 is TGTGCCAGCTCCGGGACAGGGATTTACAATGAGCAGTTCTTC. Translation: CASSGTGIYNEQFF.

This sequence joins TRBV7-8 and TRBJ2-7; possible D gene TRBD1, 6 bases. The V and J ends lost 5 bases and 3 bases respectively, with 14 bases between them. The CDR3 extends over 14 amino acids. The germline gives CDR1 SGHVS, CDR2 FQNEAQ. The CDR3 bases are TGTGCCAGCAGCCCCCCAGGGGCCGACTACGAGCAGTACTTC. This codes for CASSPPGADYEQYF.

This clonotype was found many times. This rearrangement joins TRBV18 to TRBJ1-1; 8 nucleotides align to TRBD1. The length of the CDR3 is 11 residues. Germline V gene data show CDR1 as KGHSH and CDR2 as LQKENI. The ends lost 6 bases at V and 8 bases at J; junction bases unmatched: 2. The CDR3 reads CASSHRGEAFF. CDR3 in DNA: TGTGCCAGCTCCCACAGGGGGGAAGCTTTCTTT.

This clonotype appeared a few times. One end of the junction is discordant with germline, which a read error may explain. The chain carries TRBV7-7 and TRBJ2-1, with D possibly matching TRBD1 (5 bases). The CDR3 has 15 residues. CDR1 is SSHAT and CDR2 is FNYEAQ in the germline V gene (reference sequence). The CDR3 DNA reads TGTGCTAGCAGCTTCGCGAAGGGGCCCTACAATGAGCAGTTCTTC. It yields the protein CASSFAKGPYNEQFF. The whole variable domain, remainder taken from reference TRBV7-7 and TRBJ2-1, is GAGVSQSPRYKVTKRGQDVTLRCDPISSHATLYWYQQALGQGPEFLTYFNYEAQPDKSGLPSDRFSAERPEGSISTLTIQRTEQRDSAMYRCASSFAKGPYNEQFFGPGTRLTVL.

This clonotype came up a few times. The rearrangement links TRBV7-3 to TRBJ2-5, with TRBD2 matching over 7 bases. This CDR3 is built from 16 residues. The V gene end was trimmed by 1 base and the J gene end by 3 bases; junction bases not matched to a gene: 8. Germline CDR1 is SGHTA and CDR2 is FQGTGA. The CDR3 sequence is CASSLNPVLAEETQYF. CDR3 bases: TGTGCCAGCAGCTTAAACCCAGTTCTAGCGGAAGAGACCCAGTACTTC. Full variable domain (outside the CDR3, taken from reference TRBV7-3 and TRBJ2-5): GAGVSQTPSNKVTEKGKYVELRCDPISGHTALYWYRQSLGQGPEFLIYFQGTGAADDSGLPNDRFFAVRPEGSVSTLKIQRTERGDSAVYLCASSLNPVLAEETQYFGPGTRLLVL.

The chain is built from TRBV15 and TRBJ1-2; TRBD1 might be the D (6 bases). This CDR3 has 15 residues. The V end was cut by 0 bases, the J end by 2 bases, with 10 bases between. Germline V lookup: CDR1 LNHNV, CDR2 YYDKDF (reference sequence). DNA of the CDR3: TGTGCCACCAGCAGAGATACAGGGCCGAACTATGGCTACACCTTC. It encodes CATSRDTGPNYGYTF.

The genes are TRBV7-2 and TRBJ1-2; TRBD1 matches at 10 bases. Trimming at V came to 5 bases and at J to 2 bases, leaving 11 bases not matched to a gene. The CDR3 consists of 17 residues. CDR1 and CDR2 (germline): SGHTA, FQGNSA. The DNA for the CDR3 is TGTGCCAGCAGCGGAGTCGGGACAGGGGAATTAAACTATGGCTACACCTTC. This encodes CASSGVGTGELNYGYTF.

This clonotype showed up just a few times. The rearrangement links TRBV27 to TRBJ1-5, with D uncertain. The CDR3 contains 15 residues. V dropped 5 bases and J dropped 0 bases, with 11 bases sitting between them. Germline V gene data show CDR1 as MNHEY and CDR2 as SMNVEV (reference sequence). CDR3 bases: TGTGCCAGCAGTCGGGTCGGAGGTAGCAATCAGCCCCAGCATTTT. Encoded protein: CASSRVGGSNQPQHF.

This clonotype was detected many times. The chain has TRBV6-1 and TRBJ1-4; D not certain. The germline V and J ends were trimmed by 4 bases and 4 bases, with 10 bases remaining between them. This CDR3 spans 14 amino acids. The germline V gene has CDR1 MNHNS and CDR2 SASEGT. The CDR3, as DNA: TGTGCCAGCAGTGTATCGGGCCTTAATGAAAAACTGTTTTTT. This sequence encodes CASSVSGLNEKLFF.

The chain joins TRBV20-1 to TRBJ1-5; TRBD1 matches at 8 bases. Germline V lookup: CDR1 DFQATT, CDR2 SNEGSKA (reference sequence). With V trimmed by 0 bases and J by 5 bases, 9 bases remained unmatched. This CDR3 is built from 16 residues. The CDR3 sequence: CSARDYLTGEDQPQHF. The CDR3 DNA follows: TGCAGTGCTAGAGATTATTTGACAGGGGAAGATCAGCCCCAGCATTTT.

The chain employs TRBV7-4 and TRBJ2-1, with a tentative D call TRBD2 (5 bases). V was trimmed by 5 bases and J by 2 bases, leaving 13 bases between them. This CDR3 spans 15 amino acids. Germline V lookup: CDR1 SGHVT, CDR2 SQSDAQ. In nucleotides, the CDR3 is TGTGCCAGCAGCCCCCAAGGACTCCCCTACAATGAGCAGTTCTTC. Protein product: CASSPQGLPYNEQFF.

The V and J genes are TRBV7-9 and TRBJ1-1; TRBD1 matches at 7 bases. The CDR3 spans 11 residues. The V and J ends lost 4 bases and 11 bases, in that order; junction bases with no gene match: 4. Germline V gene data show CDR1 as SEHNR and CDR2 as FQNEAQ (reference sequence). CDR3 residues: CASSSQGGAFF. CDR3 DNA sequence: TGTGCCAGCAGCTCCCAGGGGGGGGCTTTCTTT.

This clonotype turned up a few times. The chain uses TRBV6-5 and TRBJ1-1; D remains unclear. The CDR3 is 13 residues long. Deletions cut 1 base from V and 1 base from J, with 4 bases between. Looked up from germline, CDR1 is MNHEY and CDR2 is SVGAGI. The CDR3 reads CASSYYWNTEAFF. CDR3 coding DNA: TGTGCCAGCAGTTACTACTGGAACACTGAAGCTTTCTTT.

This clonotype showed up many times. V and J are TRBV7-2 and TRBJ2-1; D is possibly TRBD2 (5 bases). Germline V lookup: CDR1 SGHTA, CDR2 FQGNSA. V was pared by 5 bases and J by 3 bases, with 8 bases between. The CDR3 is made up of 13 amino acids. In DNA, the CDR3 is TGTGCCAGCAGCACGGGGATCTACAATGAGCAGTTCTTC. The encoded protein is CASSTGIYNEQFF. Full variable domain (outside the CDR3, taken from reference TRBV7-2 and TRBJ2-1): GAGVSQSPSNKVTEKGKDVELRCDPISGHTALYWYRQSLGQGLEFLIYFQGNSAPDKSGLPSDRFSAERTGGSVSTLTIQRTQQEDSAVYLCASSTGIYNEQFFGPGTRLTVL.